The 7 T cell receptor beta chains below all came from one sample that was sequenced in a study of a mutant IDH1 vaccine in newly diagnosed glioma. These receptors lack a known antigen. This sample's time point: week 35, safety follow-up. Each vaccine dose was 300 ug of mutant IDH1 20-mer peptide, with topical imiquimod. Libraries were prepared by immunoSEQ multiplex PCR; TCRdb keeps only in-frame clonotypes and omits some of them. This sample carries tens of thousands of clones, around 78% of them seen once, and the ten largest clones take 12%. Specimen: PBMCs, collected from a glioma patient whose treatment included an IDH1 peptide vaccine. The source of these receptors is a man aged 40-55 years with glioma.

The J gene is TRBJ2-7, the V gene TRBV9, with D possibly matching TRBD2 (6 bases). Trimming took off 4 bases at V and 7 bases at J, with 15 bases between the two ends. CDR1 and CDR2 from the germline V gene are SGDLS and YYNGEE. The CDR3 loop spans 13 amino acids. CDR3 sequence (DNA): TGTGCCAGCAGCCCCACCCGGGCGGGGGAGCAGTACTTC. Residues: CASSPTRAGEQYF.

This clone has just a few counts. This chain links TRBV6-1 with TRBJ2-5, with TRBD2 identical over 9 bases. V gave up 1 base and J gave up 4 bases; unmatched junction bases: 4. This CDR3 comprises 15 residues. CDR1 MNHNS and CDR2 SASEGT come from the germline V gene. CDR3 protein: CASSEGAGGPETQYF. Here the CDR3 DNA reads TGTGCCAGCAGTGAAGGGGCGGGAGGGCCAGAGACCCAGTACTTC.

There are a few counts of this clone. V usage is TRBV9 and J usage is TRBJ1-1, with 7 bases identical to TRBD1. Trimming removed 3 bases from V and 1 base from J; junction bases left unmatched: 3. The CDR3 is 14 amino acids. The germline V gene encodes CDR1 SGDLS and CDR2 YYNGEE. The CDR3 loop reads CASSADRANTEAFF. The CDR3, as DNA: TGTGCCAGCAGCGCCGACAGGGCGAACACTGAAGCTTTCTTT.

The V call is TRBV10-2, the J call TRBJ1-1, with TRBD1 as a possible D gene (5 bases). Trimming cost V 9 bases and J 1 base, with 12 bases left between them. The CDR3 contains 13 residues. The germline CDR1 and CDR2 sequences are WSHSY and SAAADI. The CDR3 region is CASVGHENTEAFF. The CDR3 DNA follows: TGCGCCAGTGTTGGACACGAGAACACTGAAGCTTTCTTT.

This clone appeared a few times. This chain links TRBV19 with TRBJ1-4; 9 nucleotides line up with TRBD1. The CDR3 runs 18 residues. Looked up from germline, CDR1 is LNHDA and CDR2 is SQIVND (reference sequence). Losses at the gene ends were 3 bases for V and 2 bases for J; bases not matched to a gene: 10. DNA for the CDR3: TGTGCCAGTAGTATCTATCGGGGACAGGGCTCCACTAATGAAAAACTGTTTTTT. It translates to CASSIYRGQGSTNEKLFF. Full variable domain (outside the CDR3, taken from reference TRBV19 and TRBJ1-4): DGGITQSPKYLFRKEGQNVTLSCEQNLNHDAMYWYRQDPGQGLRLIYYSQIVNDFQKGDIAEGYSVSREKKESFPLTVTSAQKNPTAFYLCASSIYRGQGSTNEKLFFGSGTQLSVL.

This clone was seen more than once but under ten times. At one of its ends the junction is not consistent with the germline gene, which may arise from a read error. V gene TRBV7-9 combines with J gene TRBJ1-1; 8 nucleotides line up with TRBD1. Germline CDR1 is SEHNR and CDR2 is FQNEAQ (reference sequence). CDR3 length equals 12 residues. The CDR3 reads CASSLGRDRSSF. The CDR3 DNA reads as TGTGCCAGCAGCTTGGGCCGGGACAGGAGCAGCTTT.

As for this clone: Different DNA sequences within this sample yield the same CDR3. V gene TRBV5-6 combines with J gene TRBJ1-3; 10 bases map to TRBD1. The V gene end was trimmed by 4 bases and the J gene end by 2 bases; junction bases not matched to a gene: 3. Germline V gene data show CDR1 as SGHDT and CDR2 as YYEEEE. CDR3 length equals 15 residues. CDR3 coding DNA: TGTGCCAGCAGCCCGACAGGGGGCACTGGAAACACCATATATTTT. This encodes CASSPTGGTGNTIYF. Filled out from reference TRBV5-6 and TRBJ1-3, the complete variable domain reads DAGVTQSPTHLIKTRGQQVTLRCSPKSGHDTVSWYQQALGQGPQFIFQYYEEEERQRGNFPDRFSGHQFPNYSSELNVNALLLGDSALYLCASSPTGGTGNTIYFGEGSWLTVV.